This T cell receptor (beta chain) was sequenced in a study of CD8 T cells in Susac syndrome. RNA totalling roughly 0.5 to 1 ug underwent reverse transcription with random hexamers. TCRdb processed the immunoSEQ multiplex PCR reads anew with MiXCR; each CDR3 protein has one entry. The sample yields roughly 120,000 distinct CDR3 sequences, about 95% seen once. Germline V CDR1 and CDR2: DFQATT, SNEGSKA (reference sequence). The CDR3 is made up of 13 amino acids. V dropped 6 bases and J dropped 2; count of bases not matched to a gene: 7. The source material was CD4+ T cells from PBMCs. The origin of this receptor is a human donor in good health. The rearrangement joins TRBV20-1 to TRBJ2-7; 7 bases fit TRBD1. This CDR3 reads CSAVGQATYEQYF. CDR3 nucleotide sequence: TGCAGTGCGGTAGGACAGGCGACCTACGAGCAGTACTTC.